What follows are 15 T cell receptor beta chains derived from one specimen sequenced in a study of T cell clones after liver transplantation. Some clones are missing from TCRdb's copy, which holds only in-frame ones; the method was immunoSEQ multiplex PCR. Among under 20,000 clones listed, 80% were seen once. This specimen was CD8+ T cells from blood, taken less than 50 months after liver transplant. These receptor sequences come from a human patient who received a liver transplant. Part of the T cells may come from the graft donor.

The V gene is TRBV27, the J gene TRBJ2-7; D is perhaps TRBD1 (6 bases). The CDR3 has 12 residues. The germline V and J ends were trimmed by 6 bases and 3 bases, with 9 bases remaining between them. Germline CDR1 and CDR2: MNHEY and SMNVEV (reference sequence). In DNA, the CDR3 is TGTGCCAGCAGGGGCAGGGGCTACGAGCAGTACTTC. It encodes CASRGRGYEQYF.

This chain links TRBV13 with TRBJ2-3; 8 bases map to TRBD1. The germline CDR1 and CDR2 sequences are PRHDT and FYEKMQ (reference sequence). The junction had 1 base not matched to a gene; V was cut back by 2 bases and J by 3 bases. The CDR3 runs 14 residues. CDR3 in amino acids: CASSLQGATDTQYF. Written as DNA, the CDR3 is TGTGCCAGCAGCTTACAGGGGGCTACAGATACGCAGTATTTT.

The rearrangement uses TRBV7-6 and TRBJ2-7, with TRBD1 as a possible D gene (6 bases). Germline assignment: CDR1 SGHVS and CDR2 FNYEAQ. The V gene lost 1 base and the J gene lost 3 bases, with 7 bases spanning the gap. The CDR3 length is 13 residues. CDR3 bases: TGTGCCAGCAGCTTAGAACAGGGCTACGAGCAGTACTTC. Protein: CASSLEQGYEQYF.

DNA of the CDR3: TGTGCCAGCAGTTACTCCAACTACGAGCAGTACTTC. Its protein product is CASSYSNYEQYF. This chain connects TRBV6-6 to TRBJ2-7; D gene uncertain. The CDR3 consists of 12 residues. Germline loops: CDR1 MNHNY, CDR2 SVGAGI (reference sequence). The V end was cut by 0 bases, the J end by 3 bases, with 3 bases between.

This clone was counted once. The chain uses TRBV7-2 and TRBJ1-3, with D perhaps TRBD1 (5 bases). The CDR3 extends over 15 amino acids. In germline, CDR1 is SGHTA, CDR2 FQGNSA. V was pared by 5 bases and J by 2 bases, with 13 bases between. CDR3 coding DNA: TGTGCCAGCAGCCATGACGGGGGGGCTGGAAACACCATATATTTT. This codes for CASSHDGGAGNTIYF.

The rearrangement joins TRBV27 to TRBJ1-2; 7 nucleotides line up with TRBD1. The CDR3 loop spans 15 amino acids. V was clipped by 7 bases and J by 2 bases; unmatched bases: 10. Germline CDR1 is MNHEY and CDR2 is SMNVEV (reference sequence). The CDR3 loop reads CASMPKTGRNYGYTF. In nucleotides, the CDR3 is TGTGCCAGCATGCCTAAGACAGGGAGGAACTATGGCTACACCTTC.

The chain links TRBV14 to TRBJ1-1, with no clear D. The germline V gene has CDR1 SGHDN and CDR2 FVKESK. V lost 0 bases and J 3 bases, leaving 11 bases between the germline ends. The CDR3 runs 15 residues. CDR3 loop: CASSQELQFHTEAFF. The DNA of the CDR3 is TGTGCCAGCAGCCAAGAGCTACAGTTCCACACTGAAGCTTTCTTT.

The rearrangement links TRBV7-9 to TRBJ2-1; possible D gene TRBD2, 5 bases. CDR3 length: 16 amino acids. Looked up from germline, CDR1 is SEHNR and CDR2 is FQNEAQ (reference sequence). V dropped 6 bases and J dropped 5 bases, with 20 bases sitting between them. The DNA of the CDR3 is TGTGCCAGCAGTCTTACGGTAGCGCGGGTCCACAATGAGCAGTTCTTC. Protein sequence: CASSLTVARVHNEQFF.

The gene calls are TRBV11-2 and TRBJ1-2; no definite D call. This CDR3 comprises 12 residues. CDR1 and CDR2 from the germline V gene are SGHAT and FQNNGV. V gave up 2 bases and J gave up 8 bases, with 9 bases separating them. The CDR3 DNA reads as TGTGCCAGCAGCTTAAGGGTTGAAGGCTACACCTTC. Its protein product is CASSLRVEGYTF. The entire variable domain, with the rest obtained from reference TRBV11-2 and TRBJ1-2, is as follows: EAGVAQSPRYKIIEKRQSVAFWCNPISGHATLYWYQQILGQGPKLLIQFQNNGVVDDSQLPKDRFSAERLKGVDSTLKIQPAKLEDSAVYLCASSLRVEGYTFGSGTRLTVV.

This clone was counted only a few times. The chain carries TRBV4-3 and TRBJ1-2; D remains ambiguous. The V gene lost 0 bases and the J gene lost 8 bases, with 10 bases spanning the gap. The germline V gene has CDR1 LGHNA and CDR2 YSLEER. This CDR3 is 13 amino acids long. CDR3 amino acids: CASSQDVWGGYTF. In DNA, the CDR3 is TGCGCCAGCAGCCAAGACGTGTGGGGAGGCTACACCTTC.

V gene TRBV9 combines with J gene TRBJ2-1; D is possibly TRBD2 (5 bases). This CDR3 is built from 15 residues. Germline values: CDR1 SGDLS, CDR2 YYNGEE. V was clipped by 3 bases and J by 6 bases, with 16 bases between them. The CDR3 spells CASSARGEDFNEQFF. The CDR3 DNA reads as TGTGCCAGCAGCGCCCGAGGCGAGGACTTCAATGAGCAGTTCTTC.

The chain couples TRBV27 to TRBJ2-3, with TRBD1 matching over 9 bases. CDR1 is MNHEY, CDR2 SMNVEV, per germline (reference sequence). The CDR3 runs to 15 residues. Germline trimming cut 3 bases from V and 3 bases from J; bases unmatched to any gene: 4. The chain's CDR3 is CASSFRDRATDTQYF. The CDR3 region has the DNA TGTGCCAGCAGTTTCCGGGACAGGGCGACAGATACGCAGTATTTT.

The chain is built from TRBV27 and TRBJ2-1; 8 bases map to TRBD1. V was clipped by 6 bases and J by 4 bases; unmatched bases: 5. In germline, CDR1 is MNHEY, CDR2 SMNVEV (reference sequence). The CDR3 totals 14 residues. This CDR3 is CASSPGTGYNEQFF. DNA of the CDR3: TGTGCCAGCAGCCCCGGGACAGGATACAATGAGCAGTTCTTC.

This sequence joins TRBV7-9 and TRBJ2-6; D is unresolved. V dropped 4 bases and J dropped 0 bases, with 10 bases sitting between them. This CDR3 is 16 amino acids long. Germline-derived CDR1 and CDR2 are SEHNR and FQNEAQ (reference sequence). The CDR3 protein is CASSWQESSGANVLTF. CDR3 nucleotide sequence: TGTGCCAGCAGCTGGCAGGAAAGCTCTGGGGCCAACGTCCTGACTTTC.

The chain uses TRBV13 and TRBJ2-2, with 9 bases that match TRBD2. The trim removed 5 bases at V and 0 bases at J, leaving 4 bases unmatched. This CDR3 has 16 amino acids. Per the germline V gene, CDR1 is PRHDT and CDR2 is FYEKMQ (reference sequence). In DNA, the CDR3 is TGTGCCAGCAGCACTAGACTAGCGGCGAACACCGGGGAGCTGTTTTTT. It encodes CASSTRLAANTGELFF.